Listed below are T cell receptor beta chains from one sample, sequenced in a study of cytotoxic CD8 clonotypes in ibrutinib-treated CLL. Clones were sequenced by immunoSEQ multiplex PCR, and TCRdb holds only the in-frame ones, with some missing. The table has about 140,000 clones, more than 85% seen once; the top ten hold 10% to 14%. The sequences come from PBMCs, collected after 12 months of ibrutinib treatment. The receptors here all came from a human donor with chronic lymphocytic leukemia. The CDR3 runs from the conserved cysteine through the conserved F or W. D genes are given only for firm matches. Clone size is not always given. Where it is, it says once, few, many or a class for expanded clones.

j_gene | abundance | d_gene | v_gene | CDR3nt | CDR3aa
TRBJ2-5 | - | TRBD1 | TRBV7-9 | TGTGCCAGCAGCTGGCGGGACAGGGGCCCCCAAGAGACCCAGTACTTC | CASSWRDRGPQETQYF
TRBJ1-5 | - | - | TRBV7-2 | TGTGCCAGCAGCTTGTATTTGTATAATCAGCCCCAGCATTTT | CASSLYLYNQPQHF
TRBJ1-5 | - | - | TRBV21-1 | TGTGCCAGCCCTCGTTGGGACGGATGGCGGGAACCCCAGCATTTT | CASPRWDGWREPQHF
TRBJ2-2 | - | TRBD2 | TRBV29-1 | TGCAGCGTTGAAGTAGGCGGGAGCGTCACCGGGGAGCTGTTTTTT | CSVEVGGSVTGELFF
TRBJ2-3 | once | - | TRBV4-1 | TGCGCCAGCAGCCAACACAGCTTATTTGTTATGTGGGATACGCAGTATTTT | CASSQHSLFVMWDTQYF
TRBJ2-1 | - | - | TRBV5-1 | TGCGCCAGCAGCTGGGGACTCCCGGGTTACAATGAGCAGTTCTTC | CASSWGLPGYNEQFF
TRBJ2-7 | - | TRBD2 | TRBV7-3 | TGTGCCAGCAGCCCCGGGGGGGACTACGAGCAGTACTTC | CASSPGGDYEQYF
TRBJ2-5 | - | TRBD2 | TRBV7-4 | TGTGCCAGCAGCTTAACGTGGGCTAGCGGGAGCCGGGAGACCCAGTACTTC | CASSLTWASGSRETQYF
TRBJ2-7 | - | - | TRBV19 | TGTGCCAGTAGTAGGAAGGGGGCCTACGAGCAGTACTTC | CASSRKGAYEQYF
TRBJ2-2 | - | - | TRBV28 | TGTGCCAGCAGGGACCTGAGCGGTTACGCGAACACCGGGGAGCTGTTTTTT | CASRDLSGYANTGELFF
TRBJ2-5 | - | - | TRBV7-9 | TGTGCCAGCAGCTTAATGGGGGAACAAGAGACCCAGTACTTC | CASSLMGEQETQYF
TRBJ1-1 | - | - | TRBV29-1 | TGCAGCGTTGAAGATCACTTATTTTATGGGGGGAACACTGAAGCTTTCTTT | CSVEDHLFYGGNTEAFF
TRBJ2-1 | - | - | TRBV13 | TGTGCCAGCAGCTCGAGCTCCTACAATGAGCAGTTCTTC | CASSSSSYNEQFF
TRBJ1-4 | once | - | TRBV19 | TGTGCCAGTGGGACGAGATCAACTAATGAAAAACTGTTTTTT | CASGTRSTNEKLFF
TRBJ1-2 | - | - | TRBV6-5 | TGTGCCAGCAGTTATGACGTAATGGCGCACTATGGCTACACCTTC | CASSYDVMAHYGYTF
TRBJ1-5 | few | - | TRBV2 | TGTGCCAGCAGTGAATTTACAGGGCTATCGGGCAATCAGCCCCAGCATTTT | CASSEFTGLSGNQPQHF
TRBJ2-7 | - | - | TRBV28 | TGTGCCAGCAGTCCCCCCGGGTCCGAGCAGTACTTC | CASSPPGSEQYF
TRBJ1-1 | - | - | TRBV9 | TGTGCCAGCAGCGTATTGGGCGGGGTGAACACTGAAGCTTTCTTT | CASSVLGGVNTEAFF
TRBJ1-2 | - | - | TRBV28 | TGTGCCAGCAGTTTATTAAGGGAAGCTAACTATGGCTACACCTTC | CASSLLREANYGYTF
TRBJ1-2 | - | - | TRBV30 | TGTGCCTGGAGTGTACAGGGACCGAACTATGGCTACACCTTC | CAWSVQGPNYGYTF
TRBJ1-3 | few | TRBD1 | TRBV28 | TGTGCCAGCAGTTCAGGGACAGGGACTGGAAACACCATATATTTT | CASSSGTGTGNTIYF
TRBJ2-7 | - | - | TRBV10-3 | TGTGCCATCAGTGACGGCGGCGGCGGATCCTACGAGCAGTACTTC | CAISDGGGGSYEQYF
TRBJ2-5 | - | TRBD2 | TRBV7-9 | TGTGCCAGCAGCTGGATAGCGGGAGTCGAGACCCAGTACTTC | CASSWIAGVETQYF